Presented here are 14 T cell receptor beta chains from one specimen sequenced in a study of blood T cell repertoires in COVID-19. Sequenced by immunoSEQ multiplex PCR; TCRdb stores in-frame clones only, minus some. In the table there are about 210,000 clones, 88% of which are singletons. Sequencing was done on a sample of peripheral blood. These receptors originate from a man between 65 and 79 years old with acute or convalescent COVID-19.

This chain uses TRBV30 with TRBJ2-5, with D perhaps matching TRBD2 (6 bases). This CDR3 spans 13 amino acids. Trimming took off 1 base at V and 2 bases at J, with 8 bases between the two ends. CDR1 GTSNPN and CDR2 SVGIG come from the germline V gene (reference sequence). This CDR3 reads CAWSEGGQETQYF. The CDR3 bases are TGTGCCTGGAGTGAGGGAGGTCAAGAGACCCAGTACTTC. The variable domain in full, with the rest retrieved from reference TRBV30 and TRBJ2-5, is SQTIHQWPATLVQPVGSPLSLECTVEGTSNPNLYWYRQAAGRGLQLLFYSVGIGQISSEVPQNLSASRPQDRQFILSSKKLLLSDSGFYLCAWSEGGQETQYFGPGTRLLVL.

The chain employs TRBV4-1 and TRBJ1-5, with 9 nucleotides matching TRBD1. Germline values: CDR1 MGHRA, CDR2 YSYEKL. CDR3 length equals 15 residues. Germline trimming cut 4 bases from V and 5 bases from J; bases unmatched to any gene: 6. CDR3 coding DNA: TGCGCCAGCAGCCGCCCGGGACAGGGAGATCAGCCCCAGCATTTT. Encoded protein: CASSRPGQGDQPQHF.

This chain links TRBV3-1 (or the pseudogene TRBV3-2) with TRBJ2-2, with 7 bases fitting TRBD1. Germline V gene data show CDR1 as LGHDT and CDR2 as YNNKEL (reference sequence). The CDR3 has 15 amino acids. The V gene end was trimmed by 1 base and the J gene end by 4 bases; junction bases not matched to a gene: 3. The CDR3 DNA follows: TGTGCCAGCAGCCAAGCAACAGGGGTCACCGGGGAGCTGTTTTTT. Its translation is CASSQATGVTGELFF.

This clone was found a few times. This chain's CDR3 is CAISESRQLNSPLHF. The CDR3 DNA follows: TGTGCCATCAGTGAGTCGAGACAGCTAAATTCACCCCTCCACTTT. J is TRBJ1-6 and V is TRBV10-3, with D perhaps matching TRBD1 (5 bases). V dropped 0 bases and J dropped 7 bases, with 10 bases sitting between them. CDR3 size: 15 residues. Germline V gene data show CDR1 as ENHRY and CDR2 as SYGVKD.

By its share, this clone is medium-sized. The J gene is TRBJ2-1, the V gene TRBV14; 9 bases are shared with TRBD2. The V gene end was trimmed by 0 bases and the J gene end by 7 bases; junction bases not matched to a gene: 13. The CDR3 length is 18 residues. The germline CDR1 and CDR2 sequences are SGHDN and FVKESK. CDR3 sequence: CASSQEGRVAGVVNEQFF. The DNA for the CDR3 is TGTGCCAGCAGCCAAGAAGGTCGGGTAGCGGGAGTAGTAAATGAGCAGTTCTTC.

A note on this clone: The sample has other DNA sequences that encode this CDR3 too. The CDR3 coding sequence is TGTGCCAGCAGCTTAGCCGGGACAACGAACACCGGGGAGCTGTTTTTT. Translation gives CASSLAGTTNTGELFF. J is TRBJ2-2 and V is TRBV7-2, with D perhaps TRBD1 (6 bases). Trimming stripped 0 bases from V and 0 bases from J, with 8 bases between. This CDR3 is 16 amino acids long. The germline V gene has CDR1 SGHTA and CDR2 FQGNSA. Using reference TRBV7-2 and TRBJ2-2 for the parts outside the CDR3, the full variable domain is GAGVSQSPSNKVTEKGKDVELRCDPISGHTALYWYRQSLGQGLEFLIYFQGNSAPDKSGLPSDRFSAERTGGSVSTLTIQRTQQEDSAVYLCASSLAGTTNTGELFFGEGSRLTVL.

This clone was counted between two and nine times. V and J are TRBV5-3 and TRBJ2-7; D is unclear. TRBV5-3 belongs to the ORF category, with a function that is uncertain. The length of the CDR3 is 11 residues. V lost 4 bases and J 6 bases, leaving 8 bases between the germline ends. CDR3 protein: CARSLELEQYF. Written as DNA, the CDR3 is TGTGCCAGAAGCCTTGAGCTCGAGCAGTACTTC.

The rearrangement links TRBV28 to TRBJ1-5, with 8 bases identical to TRBD1. Germline V gene sequence: CDR1 MDHEN, CDR2 SYDVKM. Trimming removed 4 bases from V and 2 bases from J; junction bases left unmatched: 7. CDR3 length: 16 amino acids. CDR3 in amino acids: CASSSPGQGGNQPQHF. CDR3 sequence (DNA): TGTGCCAGCAGTTCCCCAGGACAGGGTGGCAATCAGCCCCAGCATTTT.

V and J are TRBV19 and TRBJ2-5, with TRBD2 as a possible D gene (7 bases). Trimming cost V 5 bases and J 2 bases, with 15 bases left between them. CDR1 and CDR2 (germline): LNHDA, SQIVND (reference sequence). The CDR3 has 15 amino acids. This CDR3 reads CASSGGGGEQETQYF. In nucleotides, the CDR3 is TGTGCCAGTAGTGGGGGAGGGGGAGAACAAGAGACCCAGTACTTC.

The V and J genes are TRBV18 and TRBJ2-7, with 9 bases lining up with TRBD1. Trimming cost V 6 bases and J 4 bases; bases outside gene matches: 7. CDR1 and CDR2 from the germline V gene are KGHSH and LQKENI. The CDR3 has 14 residues. DNA for the CDR3: TGTGCCAGCTCTCTGGGACAGGGTGCTTACGAGCAGTACTTC. Translation: CASSLGQGAYEQYF.

The count of this clone is one. The J gene is TRBJ2-1, the V gene TRBV2; 9 nucleotides align to TRBD2. Germline V gene sequence: CDR1 SNHLY, CDR2 FYNNEI. Germline trimming cut 6 bases from V and 3 bases from J; bases unmatched to any gene: 12. CDR3 length: 17 amino acids. CDR3 region: CASRLRGGAGGYNEQFF. The CDR3 DNA sequence: TGTGCCAGCAGGTTGCGGGGTGGAGCGGGAGGCTACAATGAGCAGTTCTTC.

This chain joins TRBV7-2 and TRBJ1-6, with TRBD1 as a possible D gene (6 bases). Germline V gene sequence: CDR1 SGHTA, CDR2 FQGNSA. Trimming pared 1 base from V and 9 bases from J, leaving 10 bases between. There are 14 residues in the CDR3. The CDR3 loop is CASSLEGGVSPLHF. Here the CDR3 DNA reads TGTGCCAGCAGCTTAGAGGGGGGGGTTTCACCCCTCCACTTT. Drawing the rest from reference TRBV7-2 and TRBJ1-6, the complete variable domain is GAGVSQSPSNKVTEKGKDVELRCDPISGHTALYWYRQSLGQGLEFLIYFQGNSAPDKSGLPSDRFSAERTGGSVSTLTIQRTQQEDSAVYLCASSLEGGVSPLHFGNGTRLTVT.

The chain has TRBV27 and TRBJ1-2, with D possibly TRBD1 on 5 matching bases. V was shortened by 0 bases and J by 6 bases, with 14 bases between the two germline ends. Germline V gene data show CDR1 as MNHEY and CDR2 as SMNVEV (reference sequence). This CDR3 spans 15 amino acids. The CDR3 loop is CASSLSGQRMHGYTF. In nucleotides, the CDR3 is TGTGCCAGCAGTTTATCGGGGCAGAGAATGCATGGCTACACCTTC.

The rearrangement uses TRBV11-1 and TRBJ2-6, with TRBD2 matching 7 bases. J lost 4 bases, V lost 1 base, and 4 bases had no gene match. Germline values: CDR1 SGHAT, CDR2 FQDESV (reference sequence). The CDR3 contains 16 residues. CDR3 residues: CASSLGGRSGANVLTF. The CDR3 DNA is TGTGCCAGCAGCTTAGGCGGGAGATCCGGGGCCAACGTCCTGACTTTC.